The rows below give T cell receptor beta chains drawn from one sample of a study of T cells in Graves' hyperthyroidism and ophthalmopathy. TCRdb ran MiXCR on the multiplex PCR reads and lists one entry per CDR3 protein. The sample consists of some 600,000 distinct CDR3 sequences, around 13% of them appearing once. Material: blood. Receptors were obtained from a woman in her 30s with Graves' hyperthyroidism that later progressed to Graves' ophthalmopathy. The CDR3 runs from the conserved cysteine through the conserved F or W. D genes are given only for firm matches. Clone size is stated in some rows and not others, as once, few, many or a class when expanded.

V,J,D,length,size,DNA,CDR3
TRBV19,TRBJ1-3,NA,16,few,TGTGCCAGTAGTATCGGGCCCCCGGAGCCTGGAAACACCATATATTTT,CASSIGPPEPGNTIYF
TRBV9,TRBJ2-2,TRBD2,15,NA,TGTGCCAGCAACCCTAGCGGGAGCGGTACCGGGGAGCTGTTTTTT,CASNPSGSGTGELFF
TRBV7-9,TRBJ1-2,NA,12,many,TGTGCCAGCAGCTTAGAGGGCCCCGGCTACACCTTC,CASSLEGPGYTF
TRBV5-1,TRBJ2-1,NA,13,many,TGCGCCAGCAGCTTGACAACCTACAATGAGCAGTTCTTC,CASSLTTYNEQFF
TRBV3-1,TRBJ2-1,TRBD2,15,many,TGTGCCAGCAGCCAATGGGCGGGAGGGCCCCATGAGCAGTTCTTC,CASSQWAGGPHEQFF
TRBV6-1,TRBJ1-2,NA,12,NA,TGTGCCAGCTCTTCTACGAACTATGGCTACACCTTC,CASSSTNYGYTF
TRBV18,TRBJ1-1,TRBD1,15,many,TGTGCCAGCTCACCCGCCGGGACAGTGAACACTGAAGCTTTCTTT,CASSPAGTVNTEAFF
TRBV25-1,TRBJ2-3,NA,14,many,TGTGCCAGCAGCGACCCCGGCGAGGCAGATACGCAGTATTTT,CASSDPGEADTQYF
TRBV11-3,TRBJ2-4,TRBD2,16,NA,TGTGCCAGCAGCTTAGGGGGGGGGGGAGCCAAAAACATTCAGTACTTC,CASSLGGGGAKNIQYF
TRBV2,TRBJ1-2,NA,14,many,TGTGCCAGCAGTGAGACAGGAAATTCCTATGGCTACACCTTC,CASSETGNSYGYTF
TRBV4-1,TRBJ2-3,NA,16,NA,TGCGCCAGCAGCCAAGGATTTTTATCCAGCACAGATACGCAGTATTTT,CASSQGFLSSTDTQYF
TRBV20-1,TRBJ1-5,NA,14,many,TGCAGTGCCGTATTAGGGGGGCAAGATCAGCCCCAGCATTTT,CSAVLGGQDQPQHF
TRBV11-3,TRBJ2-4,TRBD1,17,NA,TGTGCCAGCAGCTTAAGCAGGGGGCTTAAGGTCAAAAACATTCAGTACTTC,CASSLSRGLKVKNIQYF
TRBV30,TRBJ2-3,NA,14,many,TGTGCCTGGAGTGTGGGGGAAAGAACAGATACGCAGTATTTT,CAWSVGERTDTQYF
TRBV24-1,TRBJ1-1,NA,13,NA,TGTGCCACCAGTGATTGGTCCGTGAAGGGGGCTTTCTTT,CATSDWSVKGAFF
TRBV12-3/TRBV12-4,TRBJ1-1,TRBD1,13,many,TGTGCCAGCAGTATGGACAGGGGTACTGAAGCTTTCTTT,CASSMDRGTEAFF
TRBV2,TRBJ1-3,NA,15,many,TGTGCCAGCATCTTAAGGGGGTACCCTGGAAACACCATATATTTT,CASILRGYPGNTIYF
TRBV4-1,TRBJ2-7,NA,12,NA,TGCGCCAGCAGCCAGGAATTGGGCGAGCAGTACTTC,CASSQELGEQYF
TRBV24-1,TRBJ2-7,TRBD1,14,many,TGTGCCACCAGTGAGACCGGGACAGGGGAGAAGCAGTACTTC,CATSETGTGEKQYF
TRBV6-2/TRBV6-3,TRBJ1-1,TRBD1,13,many,TGTGCCAGCACCTTGGGGGGACAGCGTGAAGCTTTCTTT,CASTLGGQREAFF
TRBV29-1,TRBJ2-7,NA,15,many,TGCAGCGTCGACGTCACCGGAGGACAGAAGGGCGAGCAGTACTTC,CSVDVTGGQKGEQYF
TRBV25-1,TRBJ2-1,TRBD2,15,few,TGTGCCAGCAGTGACACTAGCGGGACGTACAATGAGCAGTTCTTC,CASSDTSGTYNEQFF
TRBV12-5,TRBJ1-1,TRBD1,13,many,TGTGCTAGTGGTCCTGGACAGGCCCCTGAAGCTTTCTTT,CASGPGQAPEAFF
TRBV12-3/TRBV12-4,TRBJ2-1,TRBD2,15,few,TGTGCCAGCAGCATCGGGACTAGCACCTACAATGAGCAGTTCTTC,CASSIGTSTYNEQFF
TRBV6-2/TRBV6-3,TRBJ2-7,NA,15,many,TGTGCCAGCAGTCCACCCAACAGGGTCGGACACGAGCAGTACTTC,CASSPPNRVGHEQYF
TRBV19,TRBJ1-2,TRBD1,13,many,TGTGCCAGCTCAGGGGGGCCTATTCGTGGCTACACCTTC,CASSGGPIRGYTF
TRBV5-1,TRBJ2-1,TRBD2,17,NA,TGCGCCAGCAGCTTGGCTGGGACTAGCGGGATATACAATGAGCAGTTCTTC,CASSLAGTSGIYNEQFF
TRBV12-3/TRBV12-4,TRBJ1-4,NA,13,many,TGTGCCAGCAGCAACAGGGCGGGTCAAAAACTGTTTTTT,CASSNRAGQKLFF
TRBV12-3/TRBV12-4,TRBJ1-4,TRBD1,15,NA,TGTGCCAGCAGGGTATCAGGGACAGCTAATGAAAAACTGTTTTTT,CASRVSGTANEKLFF
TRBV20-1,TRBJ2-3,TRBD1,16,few,TGCAGTGCTACAACCCCGGGACAGAGCCTGTGGGATACGCAGTATTTT,CSATTPGQSLWDTQYF
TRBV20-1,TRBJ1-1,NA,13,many,TGCAGTGCTAGAGACAATATGAACACTGAAGCTTTCTTT,CSARDNMNTEAFF
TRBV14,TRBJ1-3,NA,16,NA,TGTGCCAGCGGCCAAGATCTCAGGACCTTAAGAAACACCATATATTTT,CASGQDLRTLRNTIYF
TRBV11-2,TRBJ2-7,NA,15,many,TGTGCCAGCAGCTTAGAATACGGGTACGGCCACGAGCAGTACTTC,CASSLEYGYGHEQYF
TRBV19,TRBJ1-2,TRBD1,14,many,TGTGCCAGTAGTAGGACAGGGAGCAACTATGGCTACACCTTC,CASSRTGSNYGYTF
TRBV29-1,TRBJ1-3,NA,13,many,TGCAGCGTTGCGTCAGTCTCTGGAAACACCATATATTTT,CSVASVSGNTIYF
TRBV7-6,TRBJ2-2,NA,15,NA,TGTGCCAGCGGCCGGGACTTTGGTTCAACCGGGGAGCTGTTTTTT,CASGRDFGSTGELFF
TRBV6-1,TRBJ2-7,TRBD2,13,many,TGTGCCAGCAGTAAGCGGGAGGTGTACGAGCAGTACTTC,CASSKREVYEQYF
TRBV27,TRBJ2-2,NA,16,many,TGTGCCAGCAGTTTACAGGAAGTCGTGAACACCGGGGAGCTGTTTTTT,CASSLQEVVNTGELFF
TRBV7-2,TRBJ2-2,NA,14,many,TGTGCCAGCAGCGGGGAAAGGGGGACCGGGGAGCTGTTTTTT,CASSGERGTGELFF
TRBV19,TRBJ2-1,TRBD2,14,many,TGTGCCAGTAGACTAGCGGGAACTCTCAATGAGCAGTTCTTC,CASRLAGTLNEQFF
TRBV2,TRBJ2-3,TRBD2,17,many,TGTGCCAGCAATGGACTAGCGGGAGTAAGGAGCACAGATACGCAGTATTTT,CASNGLAGVRSTDTQYF
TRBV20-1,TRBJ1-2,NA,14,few,TGCAGTGCTAGACCCTGGGGCAATCTCTGGGGCTACACCTTC,CSARPWGNLWGYTF
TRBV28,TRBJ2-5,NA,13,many,TGTGCCAGCAGTTCCACCGGTTTGGGAGCCCAGTACTTC,CASSSTGLGAQYF
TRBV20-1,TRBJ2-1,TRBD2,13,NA,TGCAGTGCTGGACTAGCGGGAGTTGGCTCCCAGTTCTTC,CSAGLAGVGSQFF
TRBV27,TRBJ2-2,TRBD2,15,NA,TGTGCCAGCTTACCGGGACTAGCGAACACCGGGGAGCTGTTTTTT,CASLPGLANTGELFF
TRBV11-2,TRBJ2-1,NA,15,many,TGTGCCAGCAGCTTAGGACAGTCCGATAGGAATGAGCAGTTCTTC,CASSLGQSDRNEQFF
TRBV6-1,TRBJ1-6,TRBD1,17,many,TGTGCCAGCAGTCCTATGGGGACAGGGAACTATAATTCACCCCTCCACTTT,CASSPMGTGNYNSPLHF
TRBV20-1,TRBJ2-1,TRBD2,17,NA,TGCAGTGCCAGACAGACTAGCGGGAGGGGTACCTACAATGAGCAGTTCTTC,CSARQTSGRGTYNEQFF
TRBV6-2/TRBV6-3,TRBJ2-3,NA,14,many,TGTGCCAGCAGTTACCCGGGGGACGCAGATACGCAGTATTTT,CASSYPGDADTQYF
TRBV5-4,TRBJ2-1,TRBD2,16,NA,TGTGCCAGCAGCCCGGGACTAGCGGGGGTTAACAATGAGCAGTTCTTC,CASSPGLAGVNNEQFF
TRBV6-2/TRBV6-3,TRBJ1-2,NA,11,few,TGTGCCAGCAGTTCCGGTGAAGGCTACACCTTC,CASSSGEGYTF
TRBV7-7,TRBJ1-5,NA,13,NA,TGTGCTAGCAGCTTAGCCGAGGATCAGCCCCAGCATTTT,CASSLAEDQPQHF